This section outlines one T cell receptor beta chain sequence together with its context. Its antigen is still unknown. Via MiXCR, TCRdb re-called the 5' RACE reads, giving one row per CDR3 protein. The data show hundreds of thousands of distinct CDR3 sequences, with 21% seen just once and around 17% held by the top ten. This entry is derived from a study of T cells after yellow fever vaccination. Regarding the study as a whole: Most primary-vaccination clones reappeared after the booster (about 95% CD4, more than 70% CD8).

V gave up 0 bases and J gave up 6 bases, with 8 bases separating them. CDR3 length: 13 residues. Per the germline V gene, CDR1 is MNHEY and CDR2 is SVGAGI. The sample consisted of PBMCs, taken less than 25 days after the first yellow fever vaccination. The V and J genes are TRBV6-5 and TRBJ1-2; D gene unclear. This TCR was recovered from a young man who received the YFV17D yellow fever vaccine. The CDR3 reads CASSYSRWDGYTF. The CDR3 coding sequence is TGTGCCAGCAGTTACTCGAGGTGGGATGGCTACACCTTC.